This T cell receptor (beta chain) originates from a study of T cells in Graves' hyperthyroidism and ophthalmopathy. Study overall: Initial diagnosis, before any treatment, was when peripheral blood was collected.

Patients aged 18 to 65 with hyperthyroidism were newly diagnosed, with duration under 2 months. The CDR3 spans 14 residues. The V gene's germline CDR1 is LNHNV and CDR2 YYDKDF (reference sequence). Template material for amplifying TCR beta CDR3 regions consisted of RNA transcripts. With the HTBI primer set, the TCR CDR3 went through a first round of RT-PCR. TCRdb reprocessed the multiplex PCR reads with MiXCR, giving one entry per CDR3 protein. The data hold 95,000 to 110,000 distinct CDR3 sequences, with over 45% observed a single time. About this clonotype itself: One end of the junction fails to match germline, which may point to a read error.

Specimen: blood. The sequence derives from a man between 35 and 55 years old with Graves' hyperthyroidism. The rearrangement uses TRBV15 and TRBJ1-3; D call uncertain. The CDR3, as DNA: TGTGCCAACAGCCGACGGGGTTCTGGAAACACCATATATTTT. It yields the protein CANSRRGSGNTIYF.